The clone carrying this TCR beta chain was picked up many times. The antigen is not known. The data were taken from a study of T cells in Graves' hyperthyroidism and ophthalmopathy. Amplification targeted TCR beta CDR3 regions from RNA transcripts. The HTBI set primed first-round TCR CDR3 RT-PCR. TCRdb redid the calling of the multiplex PCR reads with MiXCR, one entry per CDR3 protein. The sample includes nearly 750,000 distinct CDR3 sequences, approximately 40% of them seen just once. This CDR3 comprises 13 residues. V was pared by 2 bases and J by 6 bases, with 11 bases between. The germline V gene encodes CDR1 MNHEY and CDR2 SVGAGI. Whole-study findings and limits: The authors' 13 V-J model separated ophthalmopathy from stable hyperthyroidism. The model foresaw ophthalmopathy a median 6.5 months prior to onset.

In patients aged 18 to 65, hyperthyroidism was newly diagnosed, with duration under 2 months. The source of the PBMCs was around 9 ml of fresh peripheral blood. The rearrangement joins TRBV6-5 to TRBJ2-7, with D possibly TRBD2 on 6 matching bases. The sequenced sample consisted of blood. This TCR came from a woman in her thirties or forties with Graves' hyperthyroidism. CDR3 in amino acids: CASSYPGTGEQYF. CDR3 coding DNA: TGTGCCAGCAGTTACCCTGGGACTGGCGAGCAGTACTTC.